Described below is a single TCR beta chain sequence and its context. By share, this clone ranks as medium-sized (0.01 to 0.1%). Its antigen target is currently unknown. No per-base quality is available; no much larger clone lies one base away. The data belong to a study of metastatic and nonmetastatic thyroid tumors (dated by TCRdb to 2020 to 2021). Some background on the complete study: Repertoires were compared across peripheral blood and tumor or nodule tissue samples from malignant and benign thyroid patients.

No treatment had been received by any patient before thyroid surgery. The study retrospectively analysed patient clinical samples collected from about 2012 to 2019 using T-cell receptor beta sequencing. The protocol used for the library was PCR. Sequencing used an Illumina HiSeq 4000. High-throughput sequencing was used to profile the TCR beta-chain CDR3 region of each patient. In the original analysis: Drawing on CDR3 differences between clinicopathological groups, the researchers built a classifier meant to tell apart patients with distant-metastatic papillary thyroid cancer. Repertoire diversity was assessed with the Shannon index, and tumor-blood repertoire similarity with the Morisita-Horn index. The public reads were reanalyzed by TCRdb: fastp trimming at Q25, MiXCR alignment, in-frame beta chains only. V and J calls and clone size were set by TCRdb, not the authors. Here the sample has about 24,000 clones; around 20% occur a single time. 4.6% of the sample belongs to the ten largest clones.

V is reduced by 6 bases and J by 3 bases, leaving a spacing of 11 bases between them. The CDR1 and CDR2 encoded by the germline V gene are MNHNS and SASEGT. There are 13 amino acids in the CDR3, from cysteine to phenylalanine inclusive. Solely the CDR3 DNA is kept, with 39 bases framed from the first base. Beyond this particular receptor, the publication reports: In both blood and tumor samples, malignant tumors were reported to have significantly higher TCR beta diversity than benign nodules.

This TCR was sampled from a male donor with papillary thyroid cancer or a benign thyroid nodule (not recorded which). Some clones in this sample may be carry-over from other donors' samples. The sequenced material came from blood. Rearrangement joined TRBV6-1 to TRBJ2-5, with the D call perhaps TRBD1 or TRBD2, as 5 bases match in each case. Here is the DNA: TGTGCCAGCAGGAGGGGTGGAAAAGAGACCCAGTACTTC. This translates into CASRRGGKETQYF.